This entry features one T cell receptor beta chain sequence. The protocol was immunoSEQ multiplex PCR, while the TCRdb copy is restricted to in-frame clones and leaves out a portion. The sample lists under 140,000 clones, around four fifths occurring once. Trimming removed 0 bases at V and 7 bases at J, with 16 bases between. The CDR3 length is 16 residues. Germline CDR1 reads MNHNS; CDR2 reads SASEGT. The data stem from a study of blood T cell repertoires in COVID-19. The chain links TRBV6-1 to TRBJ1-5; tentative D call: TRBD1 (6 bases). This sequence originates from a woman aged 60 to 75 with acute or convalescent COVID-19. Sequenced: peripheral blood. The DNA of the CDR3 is TGTGCCAGCAGTGAAGCGCTAACGGGGGGCGGACAGCCCCAGCATTTT. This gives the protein CASSEALTGGGQPQHF.